The present T cell receptor (beta chain) was sequenced within a study of blood T cell repertoires in COVID-19. Study-wide background: T cells, B-cell-depleted T cells, or PBMCs provided the cDNA or gDNA that served as material.

V shed 1 base and J shed 0 bases, with 7 bases lying between them. Germline V CDR1 and CDR2: SGHAT, FQNNGV. The CDR3 totals 16 residues. In the authors' methods: Amplifying reference gene primers gave estimates of nucleated cell counts. Assay used: immunoSEQ multiplex PCR; TCRdb lists only in-frame clones, some missing. That table is the source of V, J and clone size, and D and trimming were worked out from the DNA. The sample has some 90,000 clones, 75% to 90% seen once; the top ten hold around 19%. This rearrangement joins TRBV11-2 to TRBJ1-6; the D is unclear. This receptor was identified in a human donor in a cohort sampled during active COVID-19. Material for sequencing was peripheral blood. CDR3 nucleotides: TGTGCCAGCAGCTTAGCGACACTCTCCTATAATTCACCCCTCCACTTT. As protein: CASSLATLSYNSPLHF.